The rows below give T cell receptor beta chains drawn from one sample of a study of CD8+ T cells in alopecia areata. Generated by immunoSEQ multiplex PCR, the TCRdb table keeps only in-frame clones and is missing some. The table has over 90,000 clones, roughly 53% seen once. What was sequenced was CD4+ T cells sorted from blood. These receptors were taken from a human donor in good health. The conserved cysteine and the conserved F or W are not part of the CDR3 here.

TRBV5-1	TRBJ1-1	ASSLDRGGDEAF
TRBV7-2	TRBJ2-1	ASSPGGTNNEQF
TRBV5-1	TRBJ1-5	ASSDFDNQPQH
TRBV7-8	TRBJ2-7	ASSLVRGQDYEQY
TRBV5-6	TRBJ1-2	ASSFRRTARGYT
TRBV25-1	TRBJ2-5	ASSEPRDREGQY
TRBV5-1	TRBJ1-1	ASSLGISARGNTEAF
TRBV11-2	TRBJ2-2	ASSLDQGGSTNTGELF
TRBV29-1	TRBJ1-2	SVEDSTGQLGGYT
TRBV2	TRBJ1-1	ASKSRTTNTEAF
TRBV6-6	TRBJ1-6	ASSSRLGEGAPLH
TRBV5-1	TRBJ1-6	ASSLGAGQTNSPLH
TRBV4-1	TRBJ2-1	ASSRDPQGEDEQF
TRBV10-3	TRBJ1-3	AISTGNTIY
TRBV4-3	TRBJ1-6	ASSQGILNSPLH
TRBV29-1	TRBJ2-2	SVPRQGNTGELF
TRBV5-1	TRBJ2-5	ASSLGSTEETQY
TRBV5-1	TRBJ1-6	ASKRSSYNSPLH
TRBV6-6	TRBJ1-5	ATRGDHQPQH
TRBV29-1	TRBJ1-1	SVGFPGGSGTEAF
TRBV7-2	TRBJ2-3	ASSLRRHSADTQY
TRBV18	TRBJ2-3	ASSPDRGDTQY
TRBV7-9	TRBJ2-5	ASGVSAEETQY
TRBV5-1	TRBJ2-7	ASSLESRGRPTYEQY
TRBV6-5	TRBJ1-1	ASSSTAAGTNTEAF
TRBV29-1	TRBJ2-5	SAWAVGQETQY
TRBV28	TRBJ2-7	ASSLLPAVSYEQY
TRBV29-1	TRBJ1-1	SVEGGARAF
TRBV27	TRBJ1-4	ASSLGSGATNEKLF